A single sample gave rise to the 8 T cell receptor beta chains below, sequenced in a study of blood T cell repertoires in COVID-19. Libraries were prepared by immunoSEQ multiplex PCR; TCRdb keeps only in-frame clonotypes and omits some of them. The sample carries approximately 330,000 clones, roughly 89% recorded once. The sample consisted of peripheral blood. The receptors were sampled from a young man with COVID-19, enrolled during active disease.

V is TRBV9 and J is TRBJ1-2; 7 bases line up with TRBD1. Trimming cost V 3 bases and J 5 bases; bases outside gene matches: 13. The germline gives CDR1 SGDLS, CDR2 YYNGEE. The CDR3 runs 16 residues. The CDR3 region is CASSAGQAVGEYGYTF. For the CDR3, the DNA is TGTGCCAGCAGCGCAGGACAGGCCGTGGGCGAATATGGCTACACCTTC.

This chain's CDR3 is CASSPGPLGTYEQYF. The CDR3 bases are TGTGCCAGCTCACCGGGGCCGTTGGGAACCTACGAGCAGTACTTC. V gene TRBV18 combines with J gene TRBJ2-7; D may be TRBD1 (5 bases). CDR1 and CDR2 (germline): KGHSH, LQKENI. The CDR3 is 15 amino acids. Deletions cut 3 bases from V and 2 bases from J, with 14 bases between.

This sequence joins TRBV9 and TRBJ1-5, with a possible D match to TRBD1 (6 bases). V gave up 4 bases and J gave up 0 bases, with 14 bases separating them. The germline V gene has CDR1 SGDLS and CDR2 YYNGEE. This CDR3 is 16 amino acids long. CDR3 loop: CASSSGADYSNQPQHF. The CDR3 DNA follows: TGTGCCAGCAGCTCAGGGGCAGACTATAGCAATCAGCCCCAGCATTTT.

The chain combines TRBV4-3 with TRBJ1-1; D ambiguous. The CDR3 is 19 residues long. Germline assignment: CDR1 LGHNA and CDR2 YSLEER. V lost 1 base and J lost 4, with 25 bases in between. The CDR3 nucleotides read TGCGCCAGCAGCCAAGGACCCTTTTCGGAGAGCCCCCGAGGCACTGAAGCTTTCTTT. Translation gives CASSQGPFSESPRGTEAFF.

V gene TRBV7-2 combines with J gene TRBJ1-2; D is perhaps TRBD1 (5 bases). Germline CDR1 and CDR2: SGHTA and FQGNSA. The CDR3 length is 15 residues. The V and J ends lost 0 bases and 7 bases respectively, with 15 bases between them. CDR3 amino acids: CASSLAVAVGGGYTF. DNA of the CDR3: TGTGCCAGCAGCTTAGCGGTGGCAGTGGGGGGTGGCTACACCTTC. Variable domain in full (rest from reference TRBV7-2 and TRBJ1-2): GAGVSQSPSNKVTEKGKDVELRCDPISGHTALYWYRQSLGQGLEFLIYFQGNSAPDKSGLPSDRFSAERTGGSVSTLTIQRTQQEDSAVYLCASSLAVAVGGGYTFGSGTRLTVV.

This chain joins TRBV19 and TRBJ2-7; weak D call: TRBD2 (5 bases). V gave up 3 bases and J gave up 0 bases, with 9 bases separating them. Germline V gene sequence: CDR1 LNHDA, CDR2 SQIVND (reference sequence). This CDR3 contains 14 residues. Here the CDR3 DNA reads TGTGCCAGTAGTATGTGGAGGTCCTCCTACGAGCAGTACTTC. Protein: CASSMWRSSYEQYF.

J is TRBJ1-2 and V is TRBV29-1; TRBD1 agrees at 7 bases. J was trimmed by 4 bases and V by 7 bases; bases with no gene match: 18. The CDR3 is 16 residues long. Looked up from germline, CDR1 is SQVTM and CDR2 is ANQGSEA. The CDR3: CSATVHTGTVIYGYTF. The DNA of the CDR3 is TGCAGCGCTACAGTTCATACCGGGACAGTAATCTATGGCTACACCTTC. The variable domain in full, with the rest retrieved from reference TRBV29-1 and TRBJ1-2, is SAVISQKPSRDICQRGTSLTIQCQVDSQVTMMFWYRQQPGQSLTLIATANQGSEATYESGFVIDKFPISRPNLTFSTLTVSNMSPEDSSIYLCSATVHTGTVIYGYTFGSGTRLTVV.

This clone was detected only once. The chain joins TRBV15 to TRBJ1-4; TRBD1 is a possible D gene (6 bases). The CDR3 has 16 residues. CDR1 is LNHNV, CDR2 YYDKDF, per germline (reference sequence). V lost 4 bases, J lost 8 bases, and 20 bases lay in between. This CDR3 reads CATSTEGGEIREKLFF. The CDR3 DNA follows: TGTGCCACCAGCACCGAAGGGGGGGAGATTAGGGAAAAACTGTTTTTT. The entire variable domain, with the rest obtained from reference TRBV15 and TRBJ1-4, is as follows: DAMVIQNPRYQVTQFGKPVTLSCSQTLNHNVMYWYQQKSSQAPKLLFHYYDKDFNNEADTPDNFQSRRPNTSFCFLDIRSPGLGDTAMYLCATSTEGGEIREKLFFGSGTQLSVL.